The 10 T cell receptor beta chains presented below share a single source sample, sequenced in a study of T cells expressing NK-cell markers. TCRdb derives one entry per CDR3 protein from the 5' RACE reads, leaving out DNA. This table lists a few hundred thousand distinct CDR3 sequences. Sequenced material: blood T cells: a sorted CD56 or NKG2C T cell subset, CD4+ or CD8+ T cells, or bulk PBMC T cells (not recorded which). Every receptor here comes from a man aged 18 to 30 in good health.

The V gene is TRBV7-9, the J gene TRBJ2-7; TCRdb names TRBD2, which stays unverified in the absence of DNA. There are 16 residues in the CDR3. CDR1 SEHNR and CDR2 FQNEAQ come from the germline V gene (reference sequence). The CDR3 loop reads CASSPQIAGGLYEQYF. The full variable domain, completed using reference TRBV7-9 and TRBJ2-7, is DTGVSQNPRHKITKRGQNVTFRCDPISEHNRLYWYRQTLGQGPEFLTYFQNEAQLEKSRLLSDRFSAERPKGSFSTLEIQRTEQGDSAMYLCASSPQIAGGLYEQYFGPGTRLTVT.

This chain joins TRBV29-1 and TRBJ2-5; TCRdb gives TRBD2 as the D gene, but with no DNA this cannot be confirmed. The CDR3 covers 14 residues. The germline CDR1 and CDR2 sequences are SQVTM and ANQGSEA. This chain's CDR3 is CSVALAGGRETQYF.

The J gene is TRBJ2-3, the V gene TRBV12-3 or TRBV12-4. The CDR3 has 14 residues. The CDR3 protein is CASLSNSRTDTQYF.

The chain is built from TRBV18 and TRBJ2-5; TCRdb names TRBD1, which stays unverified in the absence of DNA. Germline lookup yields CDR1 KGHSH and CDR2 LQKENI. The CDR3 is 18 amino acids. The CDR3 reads CASSPSRTGGASYETQYF.

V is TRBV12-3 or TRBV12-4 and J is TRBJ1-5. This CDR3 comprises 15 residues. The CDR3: CASSSFLYSNQPQHF.

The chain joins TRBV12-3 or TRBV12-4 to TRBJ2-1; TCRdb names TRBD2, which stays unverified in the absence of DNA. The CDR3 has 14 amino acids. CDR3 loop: CASRPTTSSNEQFF.

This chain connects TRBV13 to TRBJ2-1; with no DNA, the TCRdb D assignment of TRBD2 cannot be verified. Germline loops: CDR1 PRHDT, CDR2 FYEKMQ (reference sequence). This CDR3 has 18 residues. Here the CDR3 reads CASSRRTSGRTAYNEQFF.

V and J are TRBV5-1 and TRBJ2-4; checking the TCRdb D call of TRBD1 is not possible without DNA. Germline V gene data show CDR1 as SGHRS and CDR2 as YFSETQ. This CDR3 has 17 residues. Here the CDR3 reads CASSLAVGTGTKNIQYF.

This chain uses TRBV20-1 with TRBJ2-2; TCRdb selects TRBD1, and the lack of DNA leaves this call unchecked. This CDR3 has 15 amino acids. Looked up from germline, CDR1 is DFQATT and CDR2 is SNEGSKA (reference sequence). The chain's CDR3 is CSARGGQANTGELFF.

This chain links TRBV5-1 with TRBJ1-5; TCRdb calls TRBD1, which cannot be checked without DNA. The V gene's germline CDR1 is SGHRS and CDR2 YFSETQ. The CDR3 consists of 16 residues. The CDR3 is CASSWGPTGGNQPQHF.